This T cell receptor (beta chain) was identified in a study of beta chain features in type 1 diabetes (dated by TCRdb to 2017 to 2018). The study in broad terms: Patients and healthy donors did not differ in mean age, gender distribution, total cell number or subset yield. A total of over 90,000,000 sorted cells were examined across all samples, and a strong correlation was observed between cell number per subset and RNA yield. In the study, recently diagnosed type 1 diabetes patients and matched healthy donors were compared on the TCRB repertoires of their sorted circulating CD4+ T cell subsets. Regulatory and stem cell-like memory subsets were isolated from only 8 patients and about eight healthy donors, whereas naive and central memory subsets came from all 28 donors.

Overall study results and their limits: Because the HLA sub-analyses included only small numbers of individuals, any influence of HLA type on TCRB rearrangement was left unresolved. In all four CD4+ subsets, TCRB CDR3 length was moderately but significantly shorter in type 1 diabetes patients. Sequencing cDNA rather than genomic DNA could over-represent highly expressing activated cells, although activation and CD3 levels did not differ between groups. Fewer insertions and more nucleotide deletions at VDJ recombination sites were observed in patients with type 1 diabetes, implying thymic rearrangement abnormalities. PCR might favor shorter templates, but patient and control samples were amplified and corrected together, so any skew would affect both groups equally. Naive, central memory and regulatory TCRB repertoires appeared to be more alike among patients than among healthy donors.

There are a few counts of this clone. Its antigen target is currently unknown. No much larger clonotype is one base removed from it; base qualities were not supplied. After removal of 10 bases from V and 5 bases from J, the junction retains 10 bases not matched to a gene. Sequences SNHLY (CDR1) and FYNNEI (CDR2) are obtained from the germline V gene. Including cysteine and phenylalanine, the CDR3 has 13 amino acids. Only the CDR3 part of the read is kept: 39 bases, read in frame from the first base. From each donor, a single peripheral blood sample of about 110 mL on average was drawn into heparinised tubes. A BD FACSAria II and a panel including CD45RO, CCR7, CD25, CD127, CD95 and CD27 were used to sort naive, central memory, regulatory and stem cell-like memory CD4+ T cells. A purity above 95% was achieved for all sorted populations. PBMCs were isolated immediately by Lymphoprep density gradient centrifugation and stained directly without culture. So that batch effects would be minimized, each experiment stained and sorted samples in pairs, pairing one healthy donor with one patient.

All of the isolated RNA was reverse transcribed with the High Capacity cDNA Reverse Transcription Kit, so expressed TCRB transcripts were sequenced. Deep immunoSEQ sequencing was applied to naive, central memory and regulatory T cell samples, giving an average of about 3.57 million total reads per sample. After sorted cells were lysed in RLT buffer, RNA was extracted with DNase-treated RNeasy Micro or Mini kits, with the choice depending on cell number. To prevent cross-contamination, every cell subset was processed on its own, while patient and healthy donor samples were processed together. TCRB sequences were amplified from cDNA with the immunoSEQ multiplex PCR, producing 87-bp fragments spanning the CDR3 region. The amplicons were sequenced using the Illumina HiSeq platform. Under the source paper's analysis protocol: Synthetic template baselines were used to correct PCR bias computationally, reads within Hamming distance 2 were collapsed, and singletons that could not be merged were discarded. Reads were aligned to IMGT to assign V, D and J genes, CDR3 length, and insertions or deletions at six rearrangement sites. Within each subset, clonotype counts were normalized to sorted cell number, after which true diversity and Gini coefficients were computed with the tcR R package. Repertoire sharing was quantified using the overlap coefficient calculated on TCRB nucleotide sequences. Out-of-frame TCRB sequences from naive cells were analyzed to stand in for the pre-selection repertoire. Drawn from immuneACCESS, this table holds only the in-frame rearrangements with V and J called that TCRdb kept. Clones are partly lost; checked studies trace under half to an unresolved V gene and leave the rest unexplained. The D gene and trimming were derived from the DNA, and the V and J assignments and clone size from that table. In all, the sample holds over 200,000 clones, and roughly 11% of those were seen once. Approximately 0.015% of the sample goes to the ten largest clones.

The sample consisted of naive CD4+ T cells from blood. In light of the paper, this sample's cell subset or site label describes: true naive CD4+ T cells. The sequence derives from a man aged 25 to 40 with type 1 diabetes. The chain couples TRBV2 to TRBJ2-5; TRBD1 aligns with 7 central bases. This receptor has the CDR3 CATKDRVYETQYF. The DNA sequence follows: TGTGCCACCAAAGACAGGGTCTACGAGACCCAGTACTTC. Reference TRBV2 and TRBJ2-5 genes cover what lies past the CDR3, so the full variable domain is EPEVTQTPSHQVTQMGQEVILRCVPISNHLYFYWYRQILGQKVEFLVSFYNNEISEKSEIFDDQFSVERPDGSNFTLKIRSTKLEDSAMYFCATKDRVYETQYFGPGTRLLVL.